Each of the 26 T cell receptor beta chains below was sequenced from the same sample in a study of siplizumab effects on memory and regulatory T cells. The protocol was immunoSEQ multiplex PCR, while the TCRdb copy is restricted to in-frame clones and leaves out a portion. The sample holds some 100,000 clones, approximately 97% seen once. Sequencing was performed on naive CD4+ T cells sorted from blood. These receptor sequences come from a human donor in good health.

The chain recombines TRBV18 with TRBJ1-4; D is unclear. From germline, CDR1 is KGHSH and CDR2 LQKENI. CDR3 length equals 14 residues. Trimming shortened V by 2 bases and J by 2 bases, and 6 bases separated the two germline ends. The CDR3 DNA sequence: TGTGCCAGCTCACCAGGGCAGACTAATGAAAAACTGTTTTTT. Amino acids: CASSPGQTNEKLFF.

This clone was seen only once. The chain recombines TRBV11-2 with TRBJ1-1; the match to TRBD1 covers 7 bases. From germline, CDR1 is SGHAT and CDR2 FQNNGV. V gave up 5 bases and J gave up 0 bases; unmatched junction bases: 18. This CDR3 region has 19 residues. CDR3 in DNA: TGTGCCAGCAGCCAACGGGAGGGTGGGCAGGGGGACATGAACACTGAAGCTTTCTTT. This translates into CASSQREGGQGDMNTEAFF.

The chain uses TRBV30 and TRBJ1-4, with a weak D call TRBD1 (5 bases). CDR3 length equals 15 residues. CDR1 and CDR2 from the germline V gene are GTSNPN and SVGIG (reference sequence). Trimming cost V 0 bases and J 1 base, with 9 bases left between them. The CDR3 coding sequence is TGTGCCTGGAGTGTACGGGGGGGAACTAATGAAAAACTGTTTTTT. Translated, it gives CAWSVRGGTNEKLFF.

V and J are TRBV6-5 and TRBJ2-7; D gene unclear. The V end was cut by 0 bases, the J end by 0 bases, with 9 bases between. The CDR3 spans 15 residues. Per the germline V gene, CDR1 is MNHEY and CDR2 is SVGAGI. CDR3 loop: CASSYSGRSSYEQYF. The CDR3 nucleotides read TGTGCCAGCAGTTACTCCGGCAGGAGCTCCTACGAGCAGTACTTC.

The chain recombines TRBV18 with TRBJ2-7; 9 nucleotides agree with TRBD1. This CDR3 spans 16 amino acids. Trimming at V came to 1 base and at J to 0 bases, leaving 4 bases not matched to a gene. Germline-derived CDR1 and CDR2 are KGHSH and LQKENI. The DNA for the CDR3 is TGTGCCAGCTCACCACTCGGACAGGGGAGCTCCTACGAGCAGTACTTC. Translating it yields CASSPLGQGSSYEQYF. The full variable domain, completed using reference TRBV18 and TRBJ2-7, is NAGVMQNPRHLVRRRGQEARLRCSPMKGHSHVYWYRQLPEEGLKFMVYLQKENIIDESGMPKERFSAEFPKEGPSILRIQQVVRGDSAAYFCASSPLGQGSSYEQYFGPGTRLTVT.

The V gene is TRBV15, the J gene TRBJ2-3; the D gene is possibly TRBD2 (5 bases). The CDR3 is 14 amino acids. V lost 1 base and J lost 5, with 10 bases in between. Germline-derived CDR1 and CDR2 are LNHNV and YYDKDF (reference sequence). Written as DNA, the CDR3 is TGTGCCACCAGCAGAGCCACTAGTCAAGATACGCAGTATTTT. This codes for CATSRATSQDTQYF.

The V gene is TRBV25-1, the J gene TRBJ1-5; no firm D call. The V gene lost 1 base and the J gene lost 1 base, with 17 bases spanning the gap. The V gene's germline CDR1 is MGHDK and CDR2 SYGVNS. The length of the CDR3 is 18 residues. The CDR3 nucleotides are TGTGCCAGCAGTGAATTGGCAACCCGGGGTTGGAGCAATCAGCCCCAGCATTTT. It translates to CASSELATRGWSNQPQHF.

This chain links TRBV12-2 with TRBJ2-4; TRBD2, the table's D call, was not compared with the DNA. TRBV12-2 is recorded as a pseudogene. The CDR3 runs to 17 residues. In DNA form, the CDR3 reads TGTGCAAGTCGCTTAGCGAAAAGGACCGGGGGGACAAACATTCAGTACTTC. It is translated as CASRLAKRTGGTNIQYF.

The chain uses TRBV6-5 and TRBJ1-1; D may be TRBD1 (5 bases). Germline CDR1 and CDR2: MNHEY and SVGAGI. Trimming took off 2 bases at V and 6 bases at J, with 16 bases between the two ends. The CDR3 loop spans 15 amino acids. The CDR3 nucleotides read TGTGCCAGCAGTTACGGGCAGGGAGGGACCCCTGAAGCTTTCTTT. It translates to CASSYGQGGTPEAFF.

The chain is built from TRBV28 and TRBJ2-6; 7 positions agree with TRBD1. The germline V gene has CDR1 MDHEN and CDR2 SYDVKM. The CDR3 totals 15 residues. Trimming removed 7 bases from V and 2 bases from J; junction bases left unmatched: 5. The CDR3 is CASIKGGAGANVLTF. The DNA for the CDR3 is TGTGCCAGCATTAAAGGGGGCGCTGGGGCCAACGTCCTGACTTTC.

The chain joins TRBV7-3 to TRBJ2-7; no clear D. The CDR3 extends over 15 amino acids. V was shortened by 1 base and J by 1 base, with 11 bases between the two germline ends. Germline CDR1 is SGHTA and CDR2 is FQGTGA. In DNA form, the CDR3 reads TGTGCCAGCAGCTTAAAGGCAGCCCGATCCTACGAGCAGTACTTC. This encodes CASSLKAARSYEQYF. Drawing the rest from reference TRBV7-3 and TRBJ2-7, the complete variable domain is GAGVSQTPSNKVTEKGKYVELRCDPISGHTALYWYRQSLGQGPEFLIYFQGTGAADDSGLPNDRFFAVRPEGSVSTLKIQRTERGDSAVYLCASSLKAARSYEQYFGPGTRLTVT.

J is TRBJ1-1 and V is TRBV6-5; D might be TRBD1 (6 bases). The germline V gene encodes CDR1 MNHEY and CDR2 SVGAGI. The CDR3 contains 13 residues. The V end was cut by 4 bases, the J end by 1 base, with 7 bases between. The CDR3 DNA sequence: TGTGCCAGCAGTTGGGGACAGAACACTGAAGCTTTCTTT. Its translation: CASSWGQNTEAFF.

The chain is built from TRBV19 and TRBJ2-3; no clear D gene. Trimming removed 4 bases at V and 4 bases at J, with 12 bases between. The CDR3 totals 14 residues. Germline V CDR1 and CDR2: LNHDA, SQIVND (reference sequence). The CDR3 loop reads CASSTSWSADTQYF. CDR3 nucleotides: TGTGCCAGTAGTACGAGCTGGAGTGCAGATACGCAGTATTTT.

The V call is TRBV21-1, the J call TRBJ2-3; TRBD1, as called in the table, went unchecked against the DNA. TRBV21-1 is a pseudogene locus. The CDR3 spans 14 residues. The CDR3 protein is CASSKVTGRKTQYF. The CDR3 DNA reads TGTGCCAGCAGCAAGGTCACAGGCCGAAAAACGCAGTATTTT.

The gene calls are TRBV7-3 and TRBJ2-3, with D tentatively TRBD2 (5 bases). V was pared by 2 bases and J by 4 bases, with 10 bases between. CDR1 and CDR2 from the germline V gene are SGHTA and FQGTGA. CDR3 length equals 14 residues. CDR3 DNA: TGTGCCAGCAGCTTAGAGCGGATAGCAGATACGCAGTATTTT. It yields the protein CASSLERIADTQYF.

V gene TRBV2 combines with J gene TRBJ1-1, with D uncertain. This CDR3 region has 14 residues. Germline CDR1 and CDR2: SNHLY and FYNNEI. V lost 4 bases, J lost 2 bases, and 11 bases lay in between. CDR3 nucleotides: TGTGCCAGCAGTGGCACTAGCCCCAACACTGAAGCTTTCTTT. Translated, it gives CASSGTSPNTEAFF.

This chain connects TRBV5-6 to TRBJ2-7, with D tentatively TRBD1 (6 bases). The length of the CDR3 is 16 residues. V lost 0 bases, J lost 3 bases, and 16 bases lay in between. Germline CDR1 SGHDT, CDR2 YYEEEE. CDR3 amino acids: CASSLAARDIHYEQYF. The CDR3 DNA reads TGTGCCAGCAGCTTGGCCGCAAGGGACATTCACTACGAGCAGTACTTC.

J is TRBJ2-5 and V is TRBV27; D is undetermined. The V end lost 6 bases, the J end lost 5 bases, and 16 bases lay between the germline ends. This CDR3 is built from 14 residues. Germline loops: CDR1 MNHEY, CDR2 SMNVEV (reference sequence). CDR3 sequence reads: CASRLGGLAETQYF. The CDR3 region has the DNA TGTGCCAGCAGATTGGGCGGCCTCGCGGAGACCCAGTACTTC.

This rearrangement joins TRBV2 to TRBJ2-7; TRBD2 agrees at 7 bases. The V gene end was trimmed by 11 bases and the J gene end by 6 bases; junction bases not matched to a gene: 10. The CDR3 is made up of 12 amino acids. Per germline, CDR1 SNHLY and CDR2 FYNNEI. The CDR3 DNA reads as TGTGCCGGCGGGGGTGCTGTGGGCGAGCAGTACTTC. Translating it yields CAGGGAVGEQYF. Using reference TRBV2 and TRBJ2-7 for the parts outside the CDR3, the full variable domain is EPEVTQTPSHQVTQMGQEVILRCVPISNHLYFYWYRQILGQKVEFLVSFYNNEISEKSEIFDDQFSVERPDGSNFTLKIRSTKLEDSAMYFCAGGGAVGEQYFGPGTRLTVT.

The rearrangement uses TRBV5-1 and TRBJ2-5; 14 nucleotides agree with TRBD2. Germline CDR1 reads SGHRS; CDR2 reads YFSETQ. Losses at the gene ends were 2 bases for V and 4 bases for J; bases not matched to a gene: 1. The CDR3 extends over 15 amino acids. The CDR3 sequence is CASSLGTSGGETQYF. The CDR3 DNA is TGCGCCAGCAGCTTAGGGACTAGCGGGGGAGAGACCCAGTACTTC.

The chain employs TRBV28 and TRBJ1-5; tentative D call: TRBD1 (5 bases). Germline CDR1 reads MDHEN; CDR2 reads SYDVKM. The length of the CDR3 is 15 residues. The ends were cut back, 7 bases at V and 7 bases at J, with 20 bases in the middle. Here the CDR3 DNA reads TGTGCCAGCAATCTTCGGAAGGGGCTTAACCAGCCCCAGCATTTT. Translation: CASNLRKGLNQPQHF. Full variable domain (missing parts from reference TRBV28 and TRBJ1-5): DVKVTQSSRYLVKRTGEKVFLECVQDMDHENMFWYRQDPGLGLRLIYFSYDVKMKEKGDIPEGYSVSREKKERFSLILESASTNQTSMYLCASNLRKGLNQPQHFGDGTRLSIL.

CDR3 bases: TGTGCCAGCACAGTTAGACGGGGCACTGAAGCTTTCTTT. Translating gives CASTVRRGTEAFF. The chain recombines TRBV6-5 with TRBJ1-1; D is unresolved. Between the trimmed V and J ends, which lost 7 bases and 4 bases, there was a span of 13 bases. There are 13 residues in the CDR3. Per germline, CDR1 MNHEY and CDR2 SVGAGI.

The CDR3 sequence: CASSDRSGNTIYF. The CDR3 nucleotides read TGTGCCAGCAGTGACCGGTCTGGAAACACCATATATTTT. The V and J genes are TRBV6-1 and TRBJ1-3; D unclear. The CDR3 runs to 13 residues. Germline loops: CDR1 MNHNS, CDR2 SASEGT. Trimming stripped 3 bases from V and 1 base from J, with 4 bases between.

The chain joins TRBV7-6 to TRBJ2-5, with 10 bases matching TRBD1. V lost 5 bases and J lost 3; bases outside the gene matches: 9. This CDR3 comprises 16 residues. The germline V gene encodes CDR1 SGHVS and CDR2 FNYEAQ. CDR3 amino acids: CASSTRQGALKETQYF. In nucleotides, the CDR3 is TGTGCCAGCAGCACCCGACAGGGGGCGCTTAAAGAGACCCAGTACTTC.

The chain carries TRBV7-3 and TRBJ1-1; D remains ambiguous. Trimming pared 2 bases from V and 3 bases from J, leaving 1 base between. The CDR3 totals 11 residues. From germline, CDR1 is SGHTA and CDR2 FQGTGA. CDR3 nucleotide sequence: TGTGCCAGCAGCTTAGACACTGAAGCTTTCTTT. Translated: CASSLDTEAFF.

This clone was counted once. The chain uses TRBV13 and TRBJ2-7; 10 bases map to TRBD2. V lost 6 bases to trimming and J lost 5 bases; unmatched junction nucleotides: 7. CDR3 length: 14 amino acids. The germline CDR1 and CDR2 sequences are PRHDT and FYEKMQ (reference sequence). The CDR3 bases are TGTGCCAGCAGAAGCCGGACTAGCGGTCACGAGCAGTACTTC. Translated: CASRSRTSGHEQYF.